These 32 T cell receptor beta chains were sequenced from one sample in a study of CD8+ T cells in alopecia areata. Extraction of RNA preceded its reverse transcription into cDNA, which served as the sequencing template. Here immunoSEQ multiplex PCR was the method, and the copy in TCRdb shows in-frame clones only, minus some. The table includes 140,000 to 150,000 clones, roughly 64% detected once. The sample here was CD4+ T cells sorted from blood, taken at week 0. These receptors were collected from a human donor with alopecia areata.

The chain carries TRBV6-5 and TRBJ2-7; TRBD1 agrees at 9 bases. The ends lost 0 bases at V and 4 bases at J; junction bases unmatched: 7. CDR1 and CDR2 from the germline V gene are MNHEY and SVGAGI. The CDR3 sequence is 16 residues long. This CDR3 is CASSYSIPDRGYEQYF. The CDR3 DNA is TGTGCCAGCAGTTACTCGATCCCGGACAGGGGTTACGAGCAGTACTTC.

V gene TRBV10-3 combines with J gene TRBJ2-3, with 12 bases identical to TRBD1. The V gene's germline CDR1 is ENHRY and CDR2 SYGVKD. After removal of 5 bases from V and 5 bases from J, the junction contained 8 bases not matched to a gene. The CDR3 spans 16 residues. DNA for the CDR3: TGTGCCATCAGTCCGGGACAGGGGGCAGGAGGAGATACGCAGTATTTT. Amino acid sequence: CAISPGQGAGGDTQYF.

V is TRBV5-1 and J is TRBJ2-2; either TRBD1 or TRBD2 may supply D (7 bases each). The length of the CDR3 is 14 residues. Germline values: CDR1 SGHRS, CDR2 YFSETQ. The V and J ends lost 9 bases and 3 bases respectively, with 15 bases between them. CDR3: CATTTGRDTGELFF. CDR3 sequence (DNA): TGCGCCACCACGACAGGGAGGGACACCGGGGAGCTGTTTTTT.

This chain connects TRBV7-2 to TRBJ2-7; no definite D call. The CDR3 covers 12 residues. Germline CDR1 is SGHTA and CDR2 is FQGNSA. Trimming removed 1 base at V and 6 bases at J, with 7 bases between. This CDR3 is CASSLEVGEQYF. The CDR3 DNA sequence: TGTGCCAGCAGCTTAGAGGTCGGCGAGCAGTACTTC.

This clone has just a few counts. The gene calls are TRBV29-1 and TRBJ1-1; 7 bases are shared with TRBD1. Germline V gene sequence: CDR1 SQVTM, CDR2 ANQGSEA. Germline trimming cut 6 bases from V and 4 bases from J; bases unmatched to any gene: 5. The CDR3 is made up of 12 amino acids. This CDR3 reads CSVNRGSTEAFF. CDR3 DNA sequence: TGCAGCGTCAACAGGGGATCCACTGAAGCTTTCTTT.

The rearrangement joins TRBV30 to TRBJ1-3, with D hard to call. CDR1 is GTSNPN and CDR2 is SVGIG in the germline V gene (reference sequence). The length of the CDR3 is 13 residues. Trimming shortened V by 7 bases and J by 2 bases, and 12 bases separated the two germline ends. Here the CDR3 reads CASEPWAGNTIYF. CDR3 coding DNA: TGTGCCTCCGAACCATGGGCTGGAAACACCATATATTTT.

V gene TRBV7-2 combines with J gene TRBJ1-5; D may be TRBD1 (5 bases). The germline V gene has CDR1 SGHTA and CDR2 FQGNSA. This CDR3 comprises 17 residues. The V and J ends lost 1 base and 5 bases respectively, with 18 bases between them. DNA of the CDR3: TGTGCCAGCAGCTTAGGGGGGGGTTGGGGGTATGATCAGCCCCAGCATTTT. It specifies CASSLGGGWGYDQPQHF.

This rearrangement joins TRBV30 to TRBJ1-1; D remains ambiguous. This CDR3 comprises 11 residues. From germline, CDR1 is GTSNPN and CDR2 SVGIG (reference sequence). V dropped 3 bases and J dropped 6 bases, with 8 bases sitting between them. The CDR3 DNA sequence: TGTGCCTGGAGCGTGGAATCTGAAGCTTTCTTT. It codes for CAWSVESEAFF.

A note on this clone: An end of the junction differs from the germline gene, which may be a read error. This chain joins TRBV29-1 and TRBJ2-1; no reliable D call. Germline CDR1 is SQVTM and CDR2 is ANQGSEA. This CDR3 spans 10 amino acids. The CDR3 loop is CSVGNPQGIF. The CDR3 DNA reads TGCAGCGTTGGTAACCCCCAAGGGATCTTC.

V and J are TRBV19 and TRBJ2-5; D is tentatively TRBD1 or TRBD2 (5 bases each). Per the germline V gene, CDR1 is LNHDA and CDR2 is SQIVND (reference sequence). This CDR3 has 13 residues. Deletions cut 0 bases from V and 4 bases from J, with 6 bases between. The CDR3 sequence is CASSIDGTETQYF. In DNA, the CDR3 is TGTGCCAGTAGTATAGACGGGACAGAGACCCAGTACTTC.

The chain uses TRBV7-9 and TRBJ2-3, with TRBD2 matching 11 bases. V gave up 6 bases and J gave up 10 bases; unmatched junction bases: 12. Germline-derived CDR1 and CDR2 are SEHNR and FQNEAQ (reference sequence). The length of the CDR3 is 15 residues. The CDR3 loop reads CASSQSTGTSGPQYF. In DNA, the CDR3 is TGTGCCAGCAGTCAATCGACCGGGACTAGCGGCCCGCAGTATTTT.

The chain carries TRBV7-9 and TRBJ1-6; D unclear. CDR3 length equals 8 residues. Trimming stripped 10 bases from V and 10 bases from J, with 2 bases between. In germline, CDR1 is SEHNR, CDR2 FQNEAQ (reference sequence). CDR3 nucleotides: TGTGCCACCTCACCCCTCCACTTT. This encodes CATSPLHF.

The chain links TRBV6-6 to TRBJ2-7; no clear D gene. This CDR3 is built from 13 residues. V gave up 7 bases and J gave up 2 bases, with 12 bases separating them. The germline V gene encodes CDR1 MNHNY and CDR2 SVGAGI (reference sequence). The CDR3 sequence: CASTPDSPYEQYF. CDR3 sequence (DNA): TGTGCCAGCACCCCCGACTCGCCCTACGAGCAGTACTTC.

V is TRBV6-5 and J is TRBJ2-2; no clear D. V was cut by 5 bases and J by 7 bases, with 8 bases left in between. Germline V gene data show CDR1 as MNHEY and CDR2 as SVGAGI. The CDR3 totals 12 residues. The CDR3 loop reads CASSTLGGELFF. In DNA, the CDR3 is TGTGCCAGCAGTACCCTGGGCGGGGAGCTGTTTTTT.

The genes are TRBV15 and TRBJ1-2; TRBD1 agrees at 7 bases. The CDR3 contains 14 residues. Losses at the gene ends were 0 bases for V and 5 bases for J; bases not matched to a gene: 3. Germline V gives CDR1 LNHNV, CDR2 YYDKDF (reference sequence). The CDR3 spells CATSRDQGEYGYTF. CDR3 DNA sequence: TGTGCCACCAGCAGAGACCAGGGGGAGTATGGCTACACCTTC.

The chain's CDR3 is CASSPVSTDTQYF. The CDR3 nucleotides read TGCGCCAGCAGCCCGGTCAGCACAGATACGCAGTATTTT. The gene calls are TRBV4-1 and TRBJ2-3; D is undetermined. The CDR3 is made up of 13 amino acids. V lost 4 bases and J lost 0, with 5 bases in between. The germline V gene encodes CDR1 MGHRA and CDR2 YSYEKL.

The genes are TRBV19 and TRBJ2-1; D is undetermined. The CDR3 totals 15 residues. Trimming removed 2 bases at V and 0 bases at J, with 8 bases between. Germline values: CDR1 LNHDA, CDR2 SQIVND (reference sequence). This CDR3 reads CASSISQSSYNEQFF. The CDR3, as DNA: TGTGCCAGTAGTATAAGCCAGAGCTCCTACAATGAGCAGTTCTTC.

The chain has TRBV5-6 and TRBJ1-5, with D perhaps matching TRBD1 (5 bases). Trimming removed 4 bases from V and 5 bases from J, with 13 bases in between. This CDR3 has 14 residues. Germline CDR1 reads SGHDT; CDR2 reads YYEEEE. Here the CDR3 DNA reads TGTGCCAGCAGCCAAATGGGGGAATATCAGCCCCAGCATTTT. It is translated as CASSQMGEYQPQHF.

This clone was picked up a small number of times. This rearrangement joins TRBV7-9 to TRBJ1-6, with unresolved D. From germline, CDR1 is SEHNR and CDR2 FQNEAQ (reference sequence). The V gene lost 5 bases and the J gene lost 9 bases, with 8 bases spanning the gap. This CDR3 contains 12 residues. The CDR3 loop is CASSPRSSPLHF. CDR3 bases: TGTGCCAGCAGCCCACGTAGTTCACCCCTCCACTTT.

The rearrangement joins TRBV6-5 to TRBJ2-7; 9 bases fit TRBD2. Germline assignment: CDR1 MNHEY and CDR2 SVGAGI. This CDR3 region has 15 residues. V shed 2 bases, J shed 4 bases, and the junction held 6 bases outside the gene matches. CDR3 nucleotide sequence: TGTGCCAGCAGTTACCTGGGAGCGGGGGGATACGAGCAGTACTTC. Amino acids: CASSYLGAGGYEQYF.

This clone came up a few times. The chain uses TRBV5-4 and TRBJ2-1; 12 bases map to TRBD2. CDR3 length equals 17 residues. V trimming: 3 bases; J trimming: 6 bases; junction bases outside the gene matches: 10. Germline lookup yields CDR1 SGHNT and CDR2 YYREEE (reference sequence). CDR3 nucleotide sequence: TGTGCCAGCAGCTCGGGAGGACTAGCGGGGTTTAGCAATGAGCAGTTCTTC. Its translation is CASSSGGLAGFSNEQFF.

This sequence joins TRBV7-9 and TRBJ1-5; D remains ambiguous. Germline CDR1 reads SEHNR; CDR2 reads FQNEAQ (reference sequence). Trimming pared 7 bases from V and 1 base from J, leaving 5 bases between. CDR3 length equals 12 residues. CDR3 sequence: CASTRSNQPQHF. The DNA of the CDR3 is TGTGCCAGCACCAGGAGCAATCAGCCCCAGCATTTT.

A few counts support this clone. V is TRBV15 and J is TRBJ1-1, with 9 positions matching TRBD1. There are 14 residues in the CDR3. Looked up from germline, CDR1 is LNHNV and CDR2 is YYDKDF (reference sequence). The V and J ends lost 5 bases and 2 bases, in that order; junction bases with no gene match: 3. CDR3 coding DNA: TGTGCCACCAGCGAGGGACAGGGAAACACTGAAGCTTTCTTT. Translation gives CATSEGQGNTEAFF.

This clone was counted between two and nine times. The chain recombines TRBV7-2 with TRBJ1-1; no clear D gene. There are 14 residues in the CDR3. Germline lookup yields CDR1 SGHTA and CDR2 FQGNSA. V was clipped by 5 bases and J by 0 bases, with 10 bases between them. As DNA, the CDR3 is TGTGCCAGCAGCCTGACACATATGAACACTGAAGCTTTCTTT. This codes for CASSLTHMNTEAFF.

This clone was recorded once. The CDR3 is CASSQARDRNGANVLTF. DNA for the CDR3: TGCGCCAGCAGCCAAGCCAGGGACAGAAATGGGGCCAACGTCCTGACTTTC. The chain has TRBV4-3 and TRBJ2-6; TRBD1 agrees at 7 bases. V shed 1 base, J shed 3 bases, and the junction held 6 bases outside the gene matches. Germline V lookup: CDR1 LGHNA, CDR2 YSLEER. The CDR3 has 17 residues.

There are a few counts of this clone. This sequence joins TRBV7-2 and TRBJ1-2; no firm D call. The CDR3 runs 14 residues. V was cut by 8 bases and J by 2 bases, with 15 bases left in between. The germline CDR1 and CDR2 sequences are SGHTA and FQGNSA. The CDR3 nucleotides are TGTGCCAGCTTCGGTCCGGGAGCCAACTATGGCTACACCTTC. This sequence encodes CASFGPGANYGYTF. Drawing the rest from reference TRBV7-2 and TRBJ1-2, the complete variable domain is GAGVSQSPSNKVTEKGKDVELRCDPISGHTALYWYRQSLGQGLEFLIYFQGNSAPDKSGLPSDRFSAERTGGSVSTLTIQRTQQEDSAVYLCASFGPGANYGYTFGSGTRLTVV.

The rearrangement links TRBV7-2 to TRBJ2-1; D gene unclear. The CDR3 has 9 residues. Germline V lookup: CDR1 SGHTA, CDR2 FQGNSA. V was trimmed by 5 bases and J by 15 bases, leaving 8 bases between them. The DNA for the CDR3 is TGTGCCAGCAGCGATAGAGTGTTCTTC. This codes for CASSDRVFF.

In its sample, this clone was seen a few times. This rearrangement joins TRBV30 to TRBJ2-7; D unresolved. Germline-derived CDR1 and CDR2 are GTSNPN and SVGIG (reference sequence). V lost 4 bases and J 0 bases, leaving 10 bases between the germline ends. The CDR3 covers 13 residues. CDR3 amino acids: CAWNSGYSYEQYF. The CDR3 coding sequence is TGTGCCTGGAATTCCGGATACTCCTACGAGCAGTACTTC.

This clone has just a few counts. This rearrangement joins TRBV2 to TRBJ2-7; 7 bases agree with TRBD1. V was clipped by 8 bases and J by 0 bases; unmatched bases: 4. This CDR3 contains 13 residues. Germline assignment: CDR1 SNHLY and CDR2 FYNNEI. The CDR3 is CASGQVFSYEQYF. The CDR3 DNA sequence: TGTGCCAGCGGACAGGTCTTCTCCTACGAGCAGTACTTC.

The rearrangement joins TRBV7-9 to TRBJ2-5; D uncertain. CDR1 and CDR2 from the germline V gene are SEHNR and FQNEAQ (reference sequence). This CDR3 comprises 13 residues. Trimming cost V 3 bases and J 5 bases, with 10 bases left between them. CDR3 loop: CASSFGTGETQYF. The CDR3 DNA reads as TGTGCCAGCAGCTTTGGAACTGGGGAGACCCAGTACTTC. The whole variable domain, remainder taken from reference TRBV7-9 and TRBJ2-5, is DTGVSQNPRHKITKRGQNVTFRCDPISEHNRLYWYRQTLGQGPEFLTYFQNEAQLEKSRLLSDRFSAERPKGSFSTLEIQRTEQGDSAMYLCASSFGTGETQYFGPGTRLLVL.

This clone was recorded only once. The V call is TRBV29-1, the J call TRBJ2-1; 7 bases match TRBD1. This CDR3 is 16 amino acids long. From germline, CDR1 is SQVTM and CDR2 ANQGSEA. The V segment lost 4 bases and the J segment 0 bases; nucleotides outside the gene matches: 9. The CDR3 is CSVGVLGGISYNEQFF. In DNA form, the CDR3 reads TGCAGCGTTGGAGTGCTAGGGGGCATCTCCTACAATGAGCAGTTCTTC.

In its sample, this clone was seen a few times. This rearrangement joins TRBV30 to TRBJ1-2; maybe TRBD1 (6 bases). The CDR3 spans 15 residues. Germline CDR1 reads GTSNPN; CDR2 reads SVGIG (reference sequence). Between the trimmed V and J ends, which lost 2 bases and 4 bases, there was a span of 17 bases. For the CDR3, the DNA is TGTGCCTGGAGTCAGACAGGCCTGACGGGCTATGGCTACACCTTC. It codes for CAWSQTGLTGYGYTF.